This entry features one TCR beta chain sequence. Its antigen is unknown. The record originates from a study of Tregs in tolerant kidney transplant recipients. Points from the study as a whole: Biological reproducibility was not directly addressed, but technical replication error appeared minimal.

Looked up from germline, CDR1 is SEHNR and CDR2 is FQNEAQ (reference sequence). V was cut by 5 bases and J by 13 bases, with 14 bases left in between. The CDR3 extends over 11 amino acids. Method: immunoSEQ multiplex PCR; TCRdb's copy keeps in-frame clones and lacks some. The sample shows some 100,000 clones, 92% of them seen only once. The source of this sequence is a human donor in good health. The material sequenced was CD4+ T cells from blood. The chain links TRBV7-9 to TRBJ1-2; D possibly corresponds to TRBD1 (6 bases). CDR3 protein: CASSMEGEVTF. The CDR3, as DNA: TGTGCCAGCAGCATGGAGGGGGAGGTCACCTTC.